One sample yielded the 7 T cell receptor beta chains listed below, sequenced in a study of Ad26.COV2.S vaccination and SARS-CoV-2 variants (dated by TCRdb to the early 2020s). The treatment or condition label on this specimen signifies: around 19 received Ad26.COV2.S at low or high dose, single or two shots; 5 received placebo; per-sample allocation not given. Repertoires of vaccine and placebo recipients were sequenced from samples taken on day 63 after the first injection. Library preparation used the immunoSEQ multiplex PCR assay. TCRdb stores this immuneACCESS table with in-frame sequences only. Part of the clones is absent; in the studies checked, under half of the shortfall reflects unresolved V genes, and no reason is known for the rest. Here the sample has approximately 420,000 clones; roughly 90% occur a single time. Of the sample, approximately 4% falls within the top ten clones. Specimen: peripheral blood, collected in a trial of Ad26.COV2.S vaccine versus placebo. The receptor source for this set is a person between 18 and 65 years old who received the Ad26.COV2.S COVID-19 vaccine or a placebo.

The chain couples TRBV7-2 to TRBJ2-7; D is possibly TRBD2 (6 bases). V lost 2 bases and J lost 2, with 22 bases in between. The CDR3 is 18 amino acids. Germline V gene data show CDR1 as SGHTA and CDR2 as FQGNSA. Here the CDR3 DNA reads TGTGCCAGCAGCTTAAAACCAAGTCGGGGGTGGGGAGCCTACGAGCAGTACTTC. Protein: CASSLKPSRGWGAYEQYF. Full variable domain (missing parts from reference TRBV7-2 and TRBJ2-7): GAGVSQSPSNKVTEKGKDVELRCDPISGHTALYWYRQSLGQGLEFLIYFQGNSAPDKSGLPSDRFSAERTGGSVSTLTIQRTQQEDSAVYLCASSLKPSRGWGAYEQYFGPGTRLTVT.

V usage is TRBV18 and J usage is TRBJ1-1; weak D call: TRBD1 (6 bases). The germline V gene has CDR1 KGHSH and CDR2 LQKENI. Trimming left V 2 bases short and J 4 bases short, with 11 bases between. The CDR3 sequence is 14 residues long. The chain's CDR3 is CASSPEGQLTEAFF. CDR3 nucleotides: TGTGCCAGCTCACCAGAGGGACAACTCACTGAAGCTTTCTTT.

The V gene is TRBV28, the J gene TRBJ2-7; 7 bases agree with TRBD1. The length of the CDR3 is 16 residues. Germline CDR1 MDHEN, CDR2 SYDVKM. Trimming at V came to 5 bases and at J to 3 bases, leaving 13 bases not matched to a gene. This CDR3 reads CASSHMTDRTIYEQYF. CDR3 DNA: TGTGCCAGCAGTCATATGACGGACAGGACCATCTACGAGCAGTACTTC.

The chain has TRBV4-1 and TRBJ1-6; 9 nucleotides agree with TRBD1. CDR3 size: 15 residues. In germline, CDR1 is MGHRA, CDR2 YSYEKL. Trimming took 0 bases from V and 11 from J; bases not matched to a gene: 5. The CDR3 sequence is CASSQDKGQGTPLHF. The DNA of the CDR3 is TGCGCCAGCAGCCAAGATAAGGGACAGGGTACACCCCTCCACTTT.

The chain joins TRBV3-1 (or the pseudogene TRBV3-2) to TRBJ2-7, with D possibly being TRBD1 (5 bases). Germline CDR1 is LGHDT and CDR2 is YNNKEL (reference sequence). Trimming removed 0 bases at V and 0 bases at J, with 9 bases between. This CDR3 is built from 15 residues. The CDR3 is CASSQDQGYSYEQYF. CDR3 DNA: TGTGCCAGCAGCCAAGATCAGGGCTACTCCTACGAGCAGTACTTC.

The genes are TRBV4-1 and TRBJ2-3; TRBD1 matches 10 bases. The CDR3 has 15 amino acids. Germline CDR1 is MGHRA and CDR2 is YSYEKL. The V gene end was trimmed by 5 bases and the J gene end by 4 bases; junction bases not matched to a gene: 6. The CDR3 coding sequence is TGCGCCAGCAGCGGGGACAGGGGAACGGCAGATACGCAGTATTTT. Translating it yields CASSGDRGTADTQYF.

CDR3 amino acids: CASSHTGGTNYGYTF. CDR3 nucleotides: TGCGCCAGCAGCCATACAGGAGGAACTAACTATGGCTACACCTTC. J is TRBJ1-2 and V is TRBV5-1; a weak D match, TRBD1 (5 bases). The germline V gene encodes CDR1 SGHRS and CDR2 YFSETQ. V was pared by 4 bases and J by 0 bases, with 13 bases between. This CDR3 spans 15 amino acids.